The 9 T cell receptor beta chains presented below share a single source sample, sequenced in a study of blood T cells in healthy people across ages. Together with a sample-barcoded 5' primer, a J-beta primer mix was included in a second PCR lasting roughly 6 to 12 cycles. MiXCR was run by TCRdb on the 5' RACE reads, yielding one entry per CDR3 protein. The table shows 850,000 to 1,000,000 distinct CDR3 sequences, with under 50% occurring only once. Sequenced input: blood. The receptors come from a man aged 25 to 40 in good health.

In this sample, this clonotype turned up many times. The chain employs TRBV9 and TRBJ2-1, with D possibly TRBD1 on 6 matching bases. V dropped 5 bases and J dropped 6 bases, with 12 bases sitting between them. The length of the CDR3 is 13 residues. Germline CDR1 is SGDLS and CDR2 is YYNGEE. The CDR3 loop is CASSGGGGNEQFF. The CDR3 coding sequence is TGTGCCAGCAGTGGGGGCGGAGGCAATGAGCAGTTCTTC.

The chain links TRBV15 to TRBJ1-2, with 7 positions matching TRBD1. The V gene's germline CDR1 is LNHNV and CDR2 YYDKDF (reference sequence). The CDR3 runs 17 residues. J gave up 4 bases and V 0 bases, and 11 bases lay outside the gene matches. DNA for the CDR3: TGTGCCACCAGCAGAGATCCCACAGGGGAGTATGGCTATGGCTACACCTTC. As protein: CATSRDPTGEYGYGYTF.

This chain connects TRBV28 to TRBJ2-3; the match to TRBD1 covers 7 bases. Germline V CDR1 and CDR2: MDHEN, SYDVKM. CDR3 length: 13 residues. The CDR3 nucleotides are TGTACACGGTCCGGGACAGCAGAGAGGACGCAGTATTTT. As protein: CTRSGTAERTQYF.

This clonotype was picked up a small number of times. V usage is TRBV5-5 and J usage is TRBJ2-6; possibly TRBD2 for D (5 bases). The CDR3 extends over 15 amino acids. The V gene's germline CDR1 is SGHKS and CDR2 YYEKEE (reference sequence). Trimming left V 2 bases short and J 4 bases short, with 10 bases between. CDR3 bases: TGTGCCAGCAGCTTTCGGCGGGCAGGGGCCAACGTCCTGACTTTC. It yields the protein CASSFRRAGANVLTF.

J is TRBJ2-7 and V is TRBV6-2 or TRBV6-3; possibly TRBD2 for D (6 bases). Near its end, the DNA agrees better with TRBJ2-5, so the J call may be wrong. CDR1 and CDR2 (germline): MNHEY, SVGEGT. The CDR3 is made up of 15 amino acids. This CDR3 reads CASSYFGGAAETQYF. The CDR3 DNA reads TGTGCCAGCAGTTACTTTGGCGGGGCCGCTGAGACCCAGTACTTC.

This clonotype was detected a few times. The chain recombines TRBV7-2 with TRBJ2-7; TRBD2 matches at 8 bases. The CDR3 has 13 amino acids. The trim removed 5 bases at V and 6 bases at J, leaving 6 bases unmatched. Germline V CDR1 and CDR2: SGHTA, FQGNSA. The CDR3: CASSTWTSREQYF. CDR3 nucleotides: TGTGCCAGCAGCACCTGGACTAGCCGCGAGCAGTACTTC.

This clonotype was seen more than once but under ten times. The gene calls are TRBV27 and TRBJ2-5; D not resolved. Trimming removed 2 bases at V and 5 bases at J, with 9 bases between. Germline values: CDR1 MNHEY, CDR2 SMNVEV (reference sequence). The CDR3 loop spans 13 amino acids. The CDR3 DNA sequence: TGTGCCAGCAGTTTACGCGACGCCGAGACCCAGTACTTC. Its translation: CASSLRDAETQYF.

V gene TRBV7-2 combines with J gene TRBJ1-1; no reliable D call. Trimming removed 1 base from V and 4 bases from J, with 13 bases in between. Germline CDR1 reads SGHTA; CDR2 reads FQGNSA. This CDR3 is 15 amino acids long. The CDR3: CASSLVAQVGTEAFF. The CDR3 nucleotides read TGTGCCAGCAGCTTAGTAGCCCAGGTGGGCACTGAAGCTTTCTTT. The whole variable domain, remainder taken from reference TRBV7-2 and TRBJ1-1, is GAGVSQSPSNKVTEKGKDVELRCDPISGHTALYWYRQSLGQGLEFLIYFQGNSAPDKSGLPSDRFSAERTGGSVSTLTIQRTQQEDSAVYLCASSLVAQVGTEAFFGQGTRLTVV.

Notes on this clonotype: One end of the junction is discordant with germline, which a read error may explain. The rearrangement joins TRBV7-2 to TRBJ2-3, with no clear D. The V gene's germline CDR1 is SGHTA and CDR2 FQGNSA. This CDR3 spans 12 amino acids. CDR3 DNA sequence: TGTGCCAGCGGCTTAGACGTATATACGCAGTATTTT. Its translation: CASGLDVYTQYF.